This passage covers 18 T cell receptor beta chains from one sample sequenced in a study of blood T cell repertoires in COVID-19. Profiled with immunoSEQ multiplex PCR; TCRdb holds only in-frame clones, not every one. Counted here are over 400,000 clones, 80% to 90% occurring once; the ten biggest clones make up 3% to 4%. The specimen was peripheral blood. Source of these receptors: a human donor in a cohort sampled during active COVID-19.

This clone has a handful of counts. The rearrangement joins TRBV7-2 to TRBJ2-2; D gene unclear. Trimming cost V 1 base and J 5 bases, with 8 bases left between them. Looked up from germline, CDR1 is SGHTA and CDR2 is FQGNSA. The CDR3 is 14 amino acids. The CDR3 DNA sequence: TGTGCCAGCAGCTTAGAGACTCCAACCGGGGAGCTGTTTTTT. It specifies CASSLETPTGELFF.

This sequence joins TRBV21-1 and TRBJ1-1; the table names TRBD1, a call not compared with the DNA. TRBV21-1 is classified as a pseudogene. This CDR3 has 16 amino acids. The CDR3 DNA follows: TGTGCCAGCAGCAAAATGGAGACAGCTGGCAGGACTGAAGCTTTCTTT. Its protein product is CASSKMETAGRTEAFF.

The chain couples TRBV27 to TRBJ2-2; 7 positions match TRBD2. The CDR3 is made up of 16 amino acids. V dropped 0 bases and J dropped 3; count of bases not matched to a gene: 4. The germline V gene has CDR1 MNHEY and CDR2 SMNVEV (reference sequence). CDR3 sequence (DNA): TGTGCCAGCAGTTTATCGTGGGGGAGGGACACCGGGGAGCTGTTTTTT. This gives the protein CASSLSWGRDTGELFF.

The rearrangement joins TRBV5-5 to TRBJ1-3, with D tentatively TRBD1 (6 bases). The CDR3 has 15 amino acids. Germline CDR1 and CDR2: SGHKS and YYEKEE (reference sequence). V lost 3 bases and J lost 3, with 13 bases in between. For the CDR3, the DNA is TGTGCCAGCAGCTCCCGGGACACTTTTGGAAACACCATATATTTT. As protein: CASSSRDTFGNTIYF.

The chain combines TRBV6-6 with TRBJ2-3; D gene unclear. Germline values: CDR1 MNHNY, CDR2 SVGAGI (reference sequence). Trimming left V 4 bases short and J 5 bases short, with 7 bases between. The CDR3 contains 12 residues. The CDR3 region is CASSSTGDTQYF. CDR3 nucleotide sequence: TGTGCCAGCAGTTCTACCGGAGATACGCAGTATTTT.

V usage is TRBV5-4 and J usage is TRBJ1-2; 8 nucleotides agree with TRBD1. The CDR3 is made up of 13 amino acids. Losses at the gene ends were 3 bases for V and 4 bases for J; bases not matched to a gene: 2. Per the germline V gene, CDR1 is SGHNT and CDR2 is YYREEE (reference sequence). The CDR3 reads CASSSDRGYGYTF. CDR3 bases: TGTGCCAGCAGCTCCGACAGGGGCTATGGCTACACCTTC.

The genes are TRBV7-2 and TRBJ1-2, with D possibly matching TRBD1 (5 bases). The V and J ends lost 0 bases and 4 bases respectively, with 24 bases between them. The germline gives CDR1 SGHTA, CDR2 FQGNSA. The CDR3 has 19 residues. The chain's CDR3 is CASSLASGGTGSELYGYTF. The CDR3 region has the DNA TGTGCCAGCAGCTTAGCAAGCGGGGGGACGGGGTCGGAACTCTATGGCTACACCTTC.

The chain carries TRBV5-6 and TRBJ1-1, with D perhaps matching TRBD1 (6 bases). This CDR3 is 15 amino acids long. CDR1 and CDR2 (germline): SGHDT, YYEEEE. Trimming shortened V by 3 bases and J by 4 bases, and 16 bases separated the two germline ends. CDR3 nucleotides: TGTGCCAGCAGCTGGTTTGACAGGCACGGCACTGAAGCTTTCTTT. Translated: CASSWFDRHGTEAFF.

This chain uses TRBV28 with TRBJ2-7; tentative D call: TRBD1 (5 bases). Trimming took 2 bases from V and 4 from J, leaving 15 bases between them. There are 15 residues in the CDR3. CDR1 is MDHEN and CDR2 is SYDVKM in the germline V gene. The DNA for the CDR3 is TGTGCCAGCAGTTTACTCATCTCAGGGAAATACGAGCAGTACTTC. It translates to CASSLLISGKYEQYF.

The J gene is TRBJ2-2, the V gene TRBV27; perhaps TRBD2 as D (5 bases). V gave up 7 bases and J gave up 2 bases, with 20 bases separating them. There are 17 residues in the CDR3. CDR1 is MNHEY and CDR2 is SMNVEV in the germline V gene (reference sequence). The CDR3 region is CASTRESPGSNTGELFF. The CDR3 DNA sequence: TGTGCCAGCACCAGAGAGTCACCGGGATCAAACACCGGGGAGCTGTTTTTT.

The J gene is TRBJ2-2, the V gene TRBV13; TRBD1 is a possible D gene (6 bases). The germline V gene has CDR1 PRHDT and CDR2 FYEKMQ (reference sequence). This CDR3 contains 17 residues. The V gene lost 3 bases and the J gene lost 2 bases, with 16 bases spanning the gap. The CDR3 is CASSLRPRDTNTGELFF. Here the CDR3 DNA reads TGTGCCAGCAGCTTGAGGCCCCGGGACACAAACACCGGGGAGCTGTTTTTT.

The chain recombines TRBV19 with TRBJ2-5; 8 positions agree with TRBD1. The V gene end was trimmed by 5 bases and the J gene end by 3 bases; junction bases not matched to a gene: 2. Germline V CDR1 and CDR2: LNHDA, SQIVND (reference sequence). The CDR3 is 13 amino acids. CDR3 loop: CASSVTGEETQYF. The CDR3 DNA sequence: TGTGCCAGTAGTGTGACAGGGGAAGAGACCCAGTACTTC.

V is TRBV7-2 and J is TRBJ2-1; TRBD2 matches 9 bases. From germline, CDR1 is SGHTA and CDR2 FQGNSA. V lost 1 base to trimming and J lost 6 bases; unmatched junction nucleotides: 4. The CDR3 covers 15 residues. CDR3 DNA: TGTGCCAGCAGCTTAGGGGCTAGCGGGGTCAATGAGCAGTTCTTC. It yields the protein CASSLGASGVNEQFF. Filled out from reference TRBV7-2 and TRBJ2-1, the complete variable domain reads GAGVSQSPSNKVTEKGKDVELRCDPISGHTALYWYRQSLGQGLEFLIYFQGNSAPDKSGLPSDRFSAERTGGSVSTLTIQRTQQEDSAVYLCASSLGASGVNEQFFGPGTRLTVL.

The chain employs TRBV13 and TRBJ2-1; D unresolved. CDR1 and CDR2 (germline): PRHDT, FYEKMQ (reference sequence). The V and J ends lost 4 bases and 5 bases respectively, with 12 bases between them. CDR3 length: 14 amino acids. The CDR3 DNA reads TGTGCCAGCAGCTCCTCTGCGTTGGACAATGAGCAGTTCTTC. The encoded protein is CASSSSALDNEQFF.

This chain links TRBV24-1 with TRBJ1-4; the match to TRBD1 covers 7 bases. Germline V gene sequence: CDR1 KGHDR, CDR2 SFDVKD. V lost 3 bases to trimming and J lost 5 bases; unmatched junction nucleotides: 8. This CDR3 is built from 16 residues. The CDR3 region has the DNA TGTGCCACCAGTGATCCTACCGGGACAGAGAATGAAAAACTGTTTTTT. Protein: CATSDPTGTENEKLFF.

The chain combines TRBV7-2 with TRBJ2-7; 7 bases match TRBD1. Germline CDR1 and CDR2: SGHTA and FQGNSA. The CDR3 contains 13 residues. V lost 1 base to trimming and J lost 5 bases; unmatched junction nucleotides: 2. The CDR3 DNA reads TGTGCCAGCAGCTTAGGACAGGGAGACGAGCAGTACTTC. It is translated as CASSLGQGDEQYF.

This chain joins TRBV5-4 and TRBJ1-3; 10 positions match TRBD1. After removal of 0 bases from V and 1 base from J, the junction contained 4 bases not matched to a gene. The V gene's germline CDR1 is SGHNT and CDR2 YYREEE (reference sequence). The CDR3 is 17 residues long. The CDR3 loop is CASSLVGQGRSGNTIYF. For the CDR3, the DNA is TGTGCCAGCAGCTTGGTGGGACAGGGGAGGTCTGGAAACACCATATATTTT.

As regards this clone: The same CDR3 arises from other DNA sequences in this sample as well. V is TRBV7-9 and J is TRBJ1-2; a possible D gene is TRBD1 (6 bases). CDR3 length: 13 amino acids. Germline CDR1 and CDR2: SEHNR and FQNEAQ (reference sequence). Between the trimmed V and J ends, which lost 1 base and 4 bases, there was a span of 7 bases. The CDR3 reads CASSLGTVYGYTF. DNA of the CDR3: TGTGCCAGCAGCTTAGGGACAGTCTATGGCTACACCTTC.